This TCR beta chain was recorded in a study of blood T cell repertoires in COVID-19. Study-level information: Acute and convalescent COVID-19 specimens originated in the United States, Italy and Spain. Sources were T cells, B-cell-depleted T cells, or PBMCs; the material itself was cDNA or gDNA.

Authors' data handling: Counts of nucleated cells, estimated from reference gene primer amplification, were obtained. The protocol was immunoSEQ multiplex PCR, while the TCRdb copy is restricted to in-frame clones and leaves out a portion. V and J calls plus clone size are reproduced from that table; the DNA served to infer D and trimming. The top ten hold 0.62% of the sample, which has about 190,000 clones, about 90% seen once. CDR3 length equals 13 residues. The germline V gene encodes CDR1 MGHRA and CDR2 YSYEKL. Deletions cut 1 base from V and 4 bases from J, with 6 bases between. The sequence was obtained from a man between 50 and 59 years old with acute or convalescent COVID-19. Sequencing was performed on peripheral blood. The chain is built from TRBV4-1 and TRBJ2-3; D ambiguous. CDR3 bases: TGCGCCAGCAGCCAAGTGTTATCAGATACGCAGTATTTT. It specifies CASSQVLSDTQYF.